A single sample gave rise to the 18 T cell receptor beta chains below, sequenced in a study of shared clonotypes between healthy human individuals. Using immunoSEQ multiplex PCR, the repertoire was profiled, and TCRdb retains in-frame clones only, with some absent. The table shows about 2 million clones, with 85% to 95% occurring only once. The naive CD8 population came from CD45RO-negative cells selected for CCR7, without terminally differentiated effector memory CD45RA+ cells. Input material: naive CD8+ T cells sorted from blood. These TCRs come from a man between 18 and 35 years old in good health.

The chain joins TRBV7-8 to TRBJ2-7, with D possibly being TRBD2 (5 bases). V was trimmed by 0 bases and J by 0 bases, leaving 9 bases between them. Germline V gene lookup returns CDR1 SGHVS and CDR2 FQNEAQ. There are 15 residues in the CDR3. CDR3 in DNA: TGTGCCAGCAGCTTAGCGGGCGAGGGCTCCTACGAGCAGTACTTC. Protein product: CASSLAGEGSYEQYF.

The chain uses TRBV29-1 and TRBJ2-7, with a possible D match to TRBD1 (6 bases). The CDR3 length is 11 residues. CDR1 and CDR2 from the germline V gene are SQVTM and ANQGSEA. Trimming cost V 6 bases and J 6 bases, with 12 bases left between them. The DNA for the CDR3 is TGCAGCGTGATGGGGGCTGGCGAGCAGTACTTC. Its protein product is CSVMGAGEQYF.

The J gene is TRBJ1-5, the V gene TRBV7-6; D is uncertain. The CDR3 is 16 residues long. Germline V gene lookup returns CDR1 SGHVS and CDR2 FNYEAQ. Trimming cost V 1 base and J 0 bases, with 10 bases left between them. CDR3 region: CASSLGSPYSNQPQHF. DNA of the CDR3: TGTGCCAGCAGCTTAGGTAGTCCGTATAGCAATCAGCCCCAGCATTTT.

CDR3 residues: CASSYSSADYEQYF. DNA for the CDR3: TGTGCCAGCAGTTACTCGAGCGCCGACTACGAGCAGTACTTC. J is TRBJ2-7 and V is TRBV6-6, with no clear D. This CDR3 region has 14 residues. With 0 bases removed from V and 3 bases from J, the gap between germline ends came to 9 bases. Per the germline V gene, CDR1 is MNHNY and CDR2 is SVGAGI (reference sequence).

This clone has only one observation. The V gene is TRBV6-1, the J gene TRBJ1-5; TRBD1 aligns across 8 bases. This CDR3 is built from 18 residues. The trim removed 0 bases at V and 6 bases at J, leaving 13 bases unmatched. Germline CDR1 is MNHNS and CDR2 is SASEGT. CDR3 protein: CASSEAKLDRAQIQPQHF. DNA of the CDR3: TGTGCCAGCAGTGAAGCAAAATTGGACAGGGCCCAAATTCAGCCCCAGCATTTT.

The rearrangement joins TRBV7-2 to TRBJ2-3; 13 bases match TRBD2. Per germline, CDR1 SGHTA and CDR2 FQGNSA. The CDR3 runs 17 residues. J was trimmed by 1 base and V by 5 bases; bases with no gene match: 6. For the CDR3, the DNA is TGTGCCAGCAGCACGGGACTAGCGGGGTCTCGCACAGATACGCAGTATTTT. Protein product: CASSTGLAGSRTDTQYF.

V gene TRBV11-2 combines with J gene TRBJ2-1, with 11 nucleotides matching TRBD2. This CDR3 has 18 residues. The ends lost 2 bases at V and 2 bases at J; junction bases unmatched: 8. In germline, CDR1 is SGHAT, CDR2 FQNNGV. The CDR3 DNA sequence: TGTGCCAGCAGCTTAAGTGGTAGCGGGAGGGCCCCCTACAATGAGCAGTTCTTC. Encoded protein: CASSLSGSGRAPYNEQFF.

V gene TRBV5-1 combines with J gene TRBJ2-7; no firm D call. Germline V lookup: CDR1 SGHRS, CDR2 YFSETQ. CDR3 length: 16 residues. With 1 base removed from V and 0 bases from J, the gap between germline ends came to 14 bases. The CDR3: CASSLRVQAPSYEQYF. CDR3 bases: TGCGCCAGCAGCTTGCGAGTGCAGGCGCCCTCCTACGAGCAGTACTTC.

V gene TRBV5-1 combines with J gene TRBJ1-1, with D tentatively TRBD1 (6 bases). V lost 5 bases to trimming and J lost 3 bases, with 14 bases between them. Germline loops: CDR1 SGHRS, CDR2 YFSETQ. The CDR3 totals 14 residues. The CDR3 nucleotides read TGCGCCAGCAGGCCGCAAGGGGGTGACACTGAAGCTTTCTTT. Amino acid sequence: CASRPQGGDTEAFF.

Regarding this clone: The sample contains more than one DNA sequence encoding this CDR3. In nucleotides, the CDR3 is TGTGCCAGCAGTTTAAACGGGGGGCATGAAAAACTGTTTTTT. The encoded protein is CASSLNGGHEKLFF. The chain carries TRBV27 and TRBJ1-4; possible D gene TRBD1, 6 bases. The CDR3 loop spans 14 amino acids. Per the germline V gene, CDR1 is MNHEY and CDR2 is SMNVEV (reference sequence). V lost 2 bases to trimming and J lost 6 bases, with 10 bases between them.

The chain has TRBV27 and TRBJ1-4, with a tentative D call TRBD1 (5 bases). V shed 8 bases and J shed 5 bases, with 12 bases lying between them. Germline V CDR1 and CDR2: MNHEY, SMNVEV (reference sequence). The CDR3 contains 13 residues. The CDR3 region has the DNA TGTGCCAGCGGGGGGGGGATAAATGAAAAACTGTTTTTT. It yields the protein CASGGGINEKLFF.

J is TRBJ2-2 and V is TRBV9; 10 nucleotides align to TRBD1. The CDR3 loop spans 18 amino acids. The germline V gene encodes CDR1 SGDLS and CDR2 YYNGEE. The ends lost 2 bases at V and 3 bases at J; junction bases unmatched: 10. For the CDR3, the DNA is TGTGCCAGCAGCGTTTCCGGGACAGGGGCGTTGTACACCGGGGAGCTGTTTTTT. This encodes CASSVSGTGALYTGELFF. Full variable domain (missing parts from reference TRBV9 and TRBJ2-2): DSGVTQTPKHLITATGQRVTLRCSPRSGDLSVYWYQQSLDQGLQFLIQYYNGEERAKGNILERFSAQQFPDLHSELNLSSLELGDSALYFCASSVSGTGALYTGELFFGEGSRLTVL.

Note on this clone: Different DNA sequences within this sample yield the same CDR3. The genes are TRBV4-1 and TRBJ2-3; no firm D call. The CDR3 runs 14 residues. Germline V CDR1 and CDR2: MGHRA, YSYEKL. Trimming took off 0 bases at V and 0 bases at J, with 4 bases between the two ends. For the CDR3, the DNA is TGCGCCAGCAGCCAAGAACGGAGCACAGATACGCAGTATTTT. This gives the protein CASSQERSTDTQYF.

CDR3 residues: CASSQVGQDHRGQYF. The CDR3 DNA reads as TGCGCCAGCAGCCAAGTGGGACAGGACCATCGGGGGCAGTACTTC. V usage is TRBV4-3 and J usage is TRBJ2-7; TRBD1 matches 8 bases. CDR3 size: 15 residues. Germline-derived CDR1 and CDR2 are LGHNA and YSLEER. After removal of 1 base from V and 9 bases from J, the junction contained 11 bases not matched to a gene.

V is TRBV12-5 and J is TRBJ2-5; D call uncertain. From germline, CDR1 is LGHNT and CDR2 FRNRAP. The CDR3 loop spans 13 amino acids. The V end lost 5 bases, the J end lost 5 bases, and 12 bases lay between the germline ends. CDR3: CASGLPMGETQYF. The CDR3 DNA follows: TGTGCTAGTGGTCTCCCAATGGGGGAGACCCAGTACTTC.

V is TRBV6-8 and J is TRBJ1-4; weak D call: TRBD1 (6 bases). The CDR3 length is 15 residues. CDR1 is MNHGY and CDR2 is SAAAGT in the germline V gene. V dropped 6 bases and J dropped 7 bases, with 18 bases sitting between them. CDR3 bases: TGTGCCAGCAGCCCCATGGAGGGGGTGAGTGAAAAACTGTTTTTT. Its protein is CASSPMEGVSEKLFF.

This clone was recorded only once. The V and J genes are TRBV6-5 and TRBJ2-5; TRBD1 matches 9 bases. This CDR3 spans 14 amino acids. Germline-derived CDR1 and CDR2 are MNHEY and SVGAGI. The trim removed 6 bases at V and 4 bases at J, leaving 6 bases unmatched. The CDR3 here is CASRPRDRVETQYF. The CDR3 bases are TGTGCCAGCAGGCCACGGGACAGGGTAGAGACCCAGTACTTC.

The chain employs TRBV9 and TRBJ2-3; 8 bases align to TRBD2. The CDR3 covers 13 residues. V gave up 5 bases and J gave up 5 bases; unmatched junction bases: 4. Germline V gene data show CDR1 as SGDLS and CDR2 as YYNGEE. The chain's CDR3 is CASRPTSGDTQYF. For the CDR3, the DNA is TGTGCCAGCAGGCCTACTAGCGGAGATACGCAGTATTTT.